Listed here are 24 T cell receptor beta chains from one sample, sequenced in a study of blood T cell repertoires in COVID-19. TCRdb keeps only in-frame clones here, not all; method: immunoSEQ multiplex PCR. The sample has a few hundred thousand clones, around 86% seen once. The source material was peripheral blood. The receptors come from a woman aged 25 to 45 with active or convalescent COVID-19.

V usage is TRBV7-2 and J usage is TRBJ2-2, with 8 bases identical to TRBD2. This CDR3 spans 17 amino acids. V gave up 4 bases and J gave up 6 bases; unmatched junction bases: 13. Germline V gene sequence: CDR1 SGHTA, CDR2 FQGNSA. CDR3 in DNA: TGTGCCAGCAGCTCCCGTCGGACTAGCAAAAGGGCCGGGGAGCTGTTTTTT. This translates into CASSSRRTSKRAGELFF.

The V call is TRBV30, the J call TRBJ1-2; D is perhaps TRBD1 (6 bases). V lost 4 bases and J 10 bases, leaving 16 bases between the germline ends. Per germline, CDR1 GTSNPN and CDR2 SVGIG (reference sequence). This CDR3 region has 12 residues. CDR3 in DNA: TGTGCCTGGACCTCCGGGGGGGCATACTACACCTTC. This encodes CAWTSGGAYYTF.

V is TRBV19 and J is TRBJ2-5; D possibly corresponds to TRBD1 (6 bases). The CDR3 spans 14 residues. V lost 3 bases, J lost 4 bases, and 12 bases lay in between. CDR1 is LNHDA, CDR2 SQIVND, per germline (reference sequence). In DNA, the CDR3 is TGTGCCAGTAGTATTGGGGGCTTGGGAGAGACCCAGTACTTC. This gives the protein CASSIGGLGETQYF.

This clone turned up a few times. The V call is TRBV4-2, the J call TRBJ1-6; the D is unclear. V lost 0 bases to trimming and J lost 8 bases, with 11 bases between them. Looked up from germline, CDR1 is LGHNA and CDR2 is YNFKEQ. The CDR3 spans 15 residues. The CDR3, as DNA: TGTGCCAGCAGCCAAGATCGAACAGTTGATTCACCCCTCCACTTT. The encoded protein is CASSQDRTVDSPLHF.

The chain links TRBV19 to TRBJ2-3; TRBD2 aligns across 13 bases. The CDR3 has 16 residues. With 6 bases clipped from V and 11 bases from J, the junction kept 14 bases outside the gene matches. Germline values: CDR1 LNHDA, CDR2 SQIVND (reference sequence). As DNA, the CDR3 is TGTGCCAGTAGCGTATATGGGACTAGCGGGGACATCAGGCAGTATTTT. Its translation is CASSVYGTSGDIRQYF.

V gene TRBV3-1 (or the pseudogene TRBV3-2) combines with J gene TRBJ1-1; the match to TRBD1 covers 10 bases. Germline values: CDR1 LGHDT, CDR2 YNNKEL (reference sequence). Losses at the gene ends were 5 bases for V and 3 bases for J; bases not matched to a gene: 12. This CDR3 contains 17 residues. The CDR3 protein is CASSARGQGVGHTEAFF. The DNA for the CDR3 is TGTGCCAGCAGCGCTCGCGGACAGGGGGTTGGACACACTGAAGCTTTCTTT.

This clone was counted only a few times. Other DNA sequences in the same sample also yield this CDR3. The chain couples TRBV19 to TRBJ1-1, with D perhaps TRBD1 (5 bases). The CDR3 contains 13 residues. The germline V gene has CDR1 LNHDA and CDR2 SQIVND (reference sequence). V lost 3 bases to trimming and J lost 1 base, with 6 bases between them. CDR3 coding DNA: TGTGCCAGTAGTATTCAGGGGAACACTGAAGCTTTCTTT. As protein: CASSIQGNTEAFF. Looking up the rest from reference TRBV19 and TRBJ1-1 gives the full variable domain: DGGITQSPKYLFRKEGQNVTLSCEQNLNHDAMYWYRQDPGQGLRLIYYSQIVNDFQKGDIAEGYSVSREKKESFPLTVTSAQKNPTAFYLCASSIQGNTEAFFGQGTRLTVV.

This chain links TRBV28 with TRBJ1-5; TRBD1 is a possible D gene (5 bases). CDR3 length equals 15 residues. V was cut by 7 bases and J by 6 bases, with 19 bases left in between. In germline, CDR1 is MDHEN, CDR2 SYDVKM. The CDR3 region is CASTRPGLGGQPQHF. CDR3 in DNA: TGTGCCAGCACTAGACCGGGCCTCGGGGGTCAGCCCCAGCATTTT.

This clone was observed once. A junction boundary mismatches the germline segment, possibly from a read error. The rearrangement links TRBV7-7 to TRBJ2-5; D uncertain. The CDR3 totals 15 residues. Germline V lookup: CDR1 SSHAT, CDR2 FNYEAQ (reference sequence). The CDR3 is CASSRTDSYQETQYF. Here the CDR3 DNA reads TGTGCTAGCAGCCGAACTGACTCGTACCAAGAGACCCAGTACTTC.

This clone was seen more than once but under ten times. The CDR3 loop reads CATSEGGFSSNQPQHF. The CDR3 DNA is TGTGCCACCAGTGAAGGGGGCTTTTCCTCTAATCAGCCCCAGCATTTT. The chain joins TRBV24-1 to TRBJ1-5, with TRBD1 matching 7 bases. The CDR3 spans 16 residues. V shed 4 bases and J 4 bases; nucleotides not matched to a gene: 9. Germline assignment: CDR1 KGHDR and CDR2 SFDVKD.

The chain is built from TRBV7-2 and TRBJ1-4; D remains unclear. The CDR3 has 10 residues. From germline, CDR1 is SGHTA and CDR2 FQGNSA. V lost 8 bases and J lost 8, with 6 bases in between. CDR3 in amino acids: CASSLEKLFF. For the CDR3, the DNA is TGTGCCAGCTCTCTCGAAAAACTGTTTTTT.

This clone appeared a single time. The chain carries TRBV6-5 and TRBJ2-7, with 9 positions matching TRBD1. Germline lookup yields CDR1 MNHEY and CDR2 SVGAGI. The CDR3 extends over 14 amino acids. The junction had 6 bases not matched to a gene; V was cut back by 6 bases and J by 3 bases. The CDR3 region is CASRKGQGLYEQYF. The CDR3 nucleotides are TGTGCCAGCAGAAAAGGACAGGGGCTCTACGAGCAGTACTTC.

With regard to this clone: Other nucleotide sequences in the sample specify the same CDR3. The chain links TRBV3-1 (or the pseudogene TRBV3-2) to TRBJ2-5; 8 nucleotides match TRBD2. Germline loops: CDR1 LGHDT, CDR2 YNNKEL (reference sequence). J gave up 5 bases and V 1 base, and 3 bases lay outside the gene matches. The CDR3 has 14 residues. The CDR3 coding sequence is TGTGCCAGCAGCCAAGTGTCGGGAGGGGAGACCCAGTACTTC. This encodes CASSQVSGGETQYF.

The rearrangement uses TRBV29-1 and TRBJ1-3; D may be TRBD1 (5 bases). The CDR3 has 14 amino acids. Trimming shortened V by 4 bases and J by 0 bases, and 10 bases separated the two germline ends. CDR1 and CDR2 (germline): SQVTM, ANQGSEA. The CDR3 protein is CSVGWGLSGNTIYF. DNA for the CDR3: TGCAGCGTTGGCTGGGGCCTCTCTGGAAACACCATATATTTT.

V and J are TRBV5-4 and TRBJ2-2, with D tentatively TRBD2 (7 bases). V was cut by 1 base and J by 3 bases, with 13 bases left in between. CDR3 size: 16 residues. Per the germline V gene, CDR1 is SGHNT and CDR2 is YYREEE (reference sequence). CDR3 sequence: CASSLLRGGDTGELFF. Written as DNA, the CDR3 is TGTGCCAGCAGCTTGTTAAGGGGGGGTGACACCGGGGAGCTGTTTTTT.

V gene TRBV27 combines with J gene TRBJ2-7; D perhaps matches TRBD1 (6 bases). Per germline, CDR1 MNHEY and CDR2 SMNVEV (reference sequence). The CDR3 consists of 13 residues. V dropped 6 bases and J dropped 6 bases, with 15 bases sitting between them. CDR3 sequence: CASSFRGLGEQYF. DNA for the CDR3: TGTGCCAGCAGCTTCAGGGGCCTAGGCGAGCAGTACTTC.

The chain couples TRBV9 to TRBJ1-1, with 7 bases fitting TRBD1. CDR3 length equals 15 residues. The V and J ends lost 4 bases and 3 bases, in that order; junction bases with no gene match: 9. Germline lookup yields CDR1 SGDLS and CDR2 YYNGEE. Written as DNA, the CDR3 is TGTGCCAGCAGCCAGAGGGGCAGGGGGGACACTGAAGCTTTCTTT. Its protein product is CASSQRGRGDTEAFF.

V usage is TRBV7-2 and J usage is TRBJ1-6, with a tentative D call TRBD1 (5 bases). V was clipped by 5 bases and J by 11 bases, with 13 bases between them. Germline values: CDR1 SGHTA, CDR2 FQGNSA. This CDR3 has 13 residues. The DNA for the CDR3 is TGTGCCAGCAGCCCGGGGGTCGTCGCACCCCTCCACTTT. It encodes CASSPGVVAPLHF. The full variable domain, completed using reference TRBV7-2 and TRBJ1-6, is GAGVSQSPSNKVTEKGKDVELRCDPISGHTALYWYRQSLGQGLEFLIYFQGNSAPDKSGLPSDRFSAERTGGSVSTLTIQRTQQEDSAVYLCASSPGVVAPLHFGNGTRLTVT.

V gene TRBV24-1 combines with J gene TRBJ1-5, with D perhaps TRBD1 (6 bases). The length of the CDR3 is 14 residues. Germline CDR1 reads KGHDR; CDR2 reads SFDVKD. V shed 2 bases and J shed 7 bases, with 11 bases lying between them. CDR3 coding DNA: TGTGCCACCAGTGATTCCCCGGGGGGCCAGCCCCAGCATTTT. Translation gives CATSDSPGGQPQHF.

This rearrangement joins TRBV9 to TRBJ2-3; TRBD1 aligns across 10 bases. V was clipped by 2 bases and J by 2 bases; unmatched bases: 2. Germline-derived CDR1 and CDR2 are SGDLS and YYNGEE. This CDR3 has 15 residues. This CDR3 reads CASSVGTGDTDTQYF. CDR3 nucleotide sequence: TGTGCCAGCAGCGTGGGGACAGGGGACACAGATACGCAGTATTTT.

This chain uses TRBV28 with TRBJ2-7, with TRBD1 as a possible D gene (6 bases). The V gene's germline CDR1 is MDHEN and CDR2 SYDVKM. V lost 2 bases and J 5 bases, leaving 7 bases between the germline ends. The CDR3 loop spans 12 amino acids. The CDR3 region has the DNA TGTGCCAGCAGTTTACAGGGGCACGAGCAGTACTTC. Translating it yields CASSLQGHEQYF. Using reference TRBV28 and TRBJ2-7 for the parts outside the CDR3, the full variable domain is DVKVTQSSRYLVKRTGEKVFLECVQDMDHENMFWYRQDPGLGLRLIYFSYDVKMKEKGDIPEGYSVSREKKERFSLILESASTNQTSMYLCASSLQGHEQYFGPGTRLTVT.

This chain connects TRBV11-3 to TRBJ1-1, with 8 bases aligning to TRBD1. V trimming: 4 bases; J trimming: 1 base; junction bases outside the gene matches: 5. Germline assignment: CDR1 SGHNT and CDR2 YENEEA. This CDR3 is built from 15 residues. CDR3 DNA: TGTGCCAGCAGCTCGGGACAGGTGGGGAACACTGAAGCTTTCTTT. Its protein is CASSSGQVGNTEAFF.

The CDR3 sequence: CASAQGSSYNEQFF. The CDR3 bases are TGTGCCAGCGCGCAGGGGTCTTCCTACAATGAGCAGTTCTTC. The V call is TRBV27, the J call TRBJ2-1, with D maybe TRBD1 (6 bases). Germline CDR1 and CDR2: MNHEY and SMNVEV (reference sequence). This CDR3 comprises 14 residues. The ends were cut back, 8 bases at V and 1 base at J, with 12 bases in the middle.

This chain joins TRBV7-2 and TRBJ2-5, with 8 nucleotides matching TRBD2. Germline trimming cut 5 bases from V and 5 bases from J; bases unmatched to any gene: 7. CDR1 is SGHTA, CDR2 FQGNSA, per germline. CDR3 length: 14 amino acids. CDR3 sequence: CASSPGGAGETQYF. The CDR3 DNA is TGTGCCAGCAGCCCCGGGGGGGCCGGGGAGACCCAGTACTTC.